This T cell receptor (beta chain) was captured by sequencing in a study of beta chain features in type 1 diabetes. Study-wide results and caveats: Type 1 diabetes patients had fewer VDJ junction insertions and more deletions. Researchers report that Type 1 diabetes patients had moderately but significantly shorter TCRB CDR3s across all four CD4+ subsets.

Sequencing targeted expressed TCRB transcripts, as all isolated RNA had been reverse transcribed. Produced via immunoSEQ multiplex PCR; TCRdb's table is partial and in-frame only. Here the sample spans hundreds of thousands of clones, roughly 13% being singletons. The ends were cut back, 10 bases at V and 3 bases at J, with 13 bases in the middle. The CDR3 consists of 13 residues. CDR1 is ENHRY and CDR2 is SYGVKD in the germline V gene. This clone was seen a few times. Antigen: not known. Purity (above 98%) was reached by all sorted populations. Sequenced input: naive CD4+ T cells from blood. The gene calls are TRBV10-3 and TRBJ2-1; D is undetermined. This clonotype was obtained from a man between 18 and 29 years old with type 1 diabetes. CDR3 DNA sequence: TGTGCCACCGCGGACCTTCTCTACAATGAGCAGTTCTTC. It codes for CATADLLYNEQFF.